Listed below are T cell receptor beta chains from one sample, sequenced in a study of shared clonotypes between healthy human individuals. This table comes from immunoSEQ multiplex PCR, and its TCRdb copy is limited to in-frame clones, with some not included. The profile covers over 2,000,000 clones, with about 94% appearing a single time and 1.5% to 2% taken by the ten largest. The source material was naive CD8+ T cells from PBMCs. The receptors stem from a man aged 18 to 29 in good health. Some clones in this sample may be carry-over from other donors' samples. CDR3s include the opening cysteine and the closing phenylalanine or tryptophan. A D gene is named only where the DNA matches it firmly. A row's size may be missing; if present it is once, few, many or a size class.

v_gene: TRBV27
d_gene: NA
abundance: NA
j_gene: TRBJ1-1
CDR3aa: CASSPRVGLIAEAFF
CDR3nt: TGTGCCAGCAGTCCCCGCGTGGGGCTTATAGCTGAAGCTTTCTTT

v_gene: TRBV15
d_gene: NA
abundance: NA
j_gene: TRBJ2-7
CDR3aa: CATSRGHGYEQYF
CDR3nt: TGTGCCACCAGCAGGGGCCACGGCTACGAGCAGTACTTC

v_gene: TRBV9
d_gene: NA
abundance: NA
j_gene: TRBJ2-7
CDR3aa: CASSVGGGGSYEQYF
CDR3nt: TGTGCCAGCAGCGTAGGCGGTGGTGGTAGCTACGAGCAGTACTTC

v_gene: TRBV29-1
d_gene: NA
abundance: NA
j_gene: TRBJ2-1
CDR3aa: CSVRLVPSYNEQFF
CDR3nt: TGCAGCGTTAGACTAGTACCTTCCTACAATGAGCAGTTCTTC

v_gene: TRBV9
d_gene: NA
abundance: NA
j_gene: TRBJ1-1
CDR3aa: CASSPGTSMNTEAFF
CDR3nt: TGTGCCAGCAGCCCGGGGACATCAATGAACACTGAAGCTTTCTTT

v_gene: TRBV2
d_gene: TRBD2
abundance: NA
j_gene: TRBJ2-1
CDR3aa: CASSLAGGPVYNEQFF
CDR3nt: TGTGCCAGCAGCCTAGCGGGAGGGCCCGTTTACAATGAGCAGTTCTTC

v_gene: TRBV7-9
d_gene: NA
abundance: NA
j_gene: TRBJ2-5
CDR3aa: CASSLPIGRETQYF
CDR3nt: TGTGCCAGCAGCTTGCCCATCGGGAGAGAGACCCAGTACTTC

v_gene: TRBV7-8
d_gene: NA
abundance: once
j_gene: TRBJ2-2
CDR3aa: CASSFLALAENTGELFF
CDR3nt: TGTGCCAGCAGCTTCTTAGCGCTAGCAGAGAACACCGGGGAGCTGTTTTTT

v_gene: TRBV20-1
d_gene: NA
abundance: once
j_gene: TRBJ2-7
CDR3aa: CSARDGYEQYF
CDR3nt: TGCAGTGCGAGGGACGGCTACGAGCAGTACTTC

v_gene: TRBV7-2
d_gene: TRBD2
abundance: NA
j_gene: TRBJ2-7
CDR3aa: CASSSASGRDYEQYF
CDR3nt: TGTGCCAGCAGCTCGGCTAGCGGGAGGGACTACGAGCAGTACTTC

v_gene: TRBV19
d_gene: NA
abundance: NA
j_gene: TRBJ2-7
CDR3aa: CASSIVGSYEQYF
CDR3nt: TGTGCCAGTAGTATAGTCGGTTCCTACGAGCAGTACTTC

v_gene: TRBV5-6
d_gene: NA
abundance: NA
j_gene: TRBJ2-7
CDR3aa: CASSSGYEQYF
CDR3nt: TGTGCCAGCAGCTCAGGGTACGAGCAGTACTTC

v_gene: TRBV29-1
d_gene: NA
abundance: NA
j_gene: TRBJ2-2
CDR3aa: CSVEGPYTGELFF
CDR3nt: TGCAGCGTTGAGGGTCCTTACACCGGGGAGCTGTTTTTT

v_gene: TRBV29-1
d_gene: TRBD2
abundance: NA
j_gene: TRBJ2-7
CDR3aa: CSGWGGNSYEQYF
CDR3nt: TGCAGCGGGTGGGGGGGTAACTCCTACGAGCAGTACTTC

v_gene: TRBV7-6
d_gene: NA
abundance: NA
j_gene: TRBJ2-7
CDR3aa: CASSARESPYEQYF
CDR3nt: TGTGCCAGCAGCGCTCGGGAGAGCCCCTACGAGCAGTACTTC

v_gene: TRBV29-1
d_gene: NA
abundance: NA
j_gene: TRBJ1-1
CDR3aa: CSVVALEAFF
CDR3nt: TGCAGCGTTGTCGCCCTTGAAGCTTTCTTT

v_gene: TRBV11-2
d_gene: NA
abundance: NA
j_gene: TRBJ2-7
CDR3aa: CASSFGGASSYEQYF
CDR3nt: TGTGCCAGCAGCTTTGGGGGGGCTAGTTCCTACGAGCAGTACTTC

v_gene: TRBV9
d_gene: NA
abundance: NA
j_gene: TRBJ1-2
CDR3aa: CASSVEAGMRNYGYTF
CDR3nt: TGTGCCAGCAGCGTAGAAGCAGGGATGCGTAACTATGGCTACACCTTC

v_gene: TRBV4-1
d_gene: NA
abundance: NA
j_gene: TRBJ2-1
CDR3aa: CASSRVLASYNEQFF
CDR3nt: TGCGCCAGCAGCCGAGTTCTAGCGTCCTACAATGAGCAGTTCTTC

v_gene: TRBV27
d_gene: NA
abundance: once
j_gene: TRBJ1-5
CDR3aa: CASSLMGVTSQPQHF
CDR3nt: TGTGCCAGCAGTTTAATGGGGGTAACTAGTCAGCCCCAGCATTTT

v_gene: TRBV12-5
d_gene: TRBD2
abundance: NA
j_gene: TRBJ2-2
CDR3aa: CASGLGLAGPTGELFF
CDR3nt: TGTGCTAGTGGTTTGGGACTAGCGGGACCCACCGGGGAGCTGTTTTTT

v_gene: TRBV7-6
d_gene: NA
abundance: NA
j_gene: TRBJ1-2
CDR3aa: CASSSLTDDYGYTF
CDR3nt: TGTGCCAGCAGCTCATTGACGGACGACTATGGCTACACCTTC

v_gene: TRBV29-1
d_gene: NA
abundance: NA
j_gene: TRBJ2-7
CDR3aa: CSARFRSSYEQYF
CDR3nt: TGCAGCGCTCGCTTCAGGAGCTCCTACGAGCAGTACTTC

v_gene: TRBV18
d_gene: TRBD1
abundance: NA
j_gene: TRBJ2-1
CDR3aa: CASSMHPYRGAEQFF
CDR3nt: TGTGCCAGCTCTATGCACCCCTACAGGGGGGCTGAGCAGTTCTTC

v_gene: TRBV6-5
d_gene: NA
abundance: NA
j_gene: TRBJ1-1
CDR3aa: CASSYRSGGPTEAFF
CDR3nt: TGTGCCAGCAGTTACCGATCTGGGGGACCGACTGAAGCTTTCTTT

v_gene: TRBV27
d_gene: TRBD2
abundance: NA
j_gene: TRBJ2-2
CDR3aa: CASTPTSGTGELFF
CDR3nt: TGTGCCAGCACCCCGACTAGCGGTACCGGGGAGCTGTTTTTT

v_gene: TRBV28
d_gene: TRBD1
abundance: NA
j_gene: TRBJ1-2
CDR3aa: CASSLARGRGYTF
CDR3nt: TGTGCCAGCAGTTTGGCGAGGGGGCGGGGCTACACCTTC

v_gene: TRBV28
d_gene: NA
abundance: NA
j_gene: TRBJ1-2
CDR3aa: CASTLFPTYGYTF
CDR3nt: TGTGCCAGCACCCTATTCCCGACCTATGGCTACACCTTC

v_gene: TRBV7-9
d_gene: TRBD1
abundance: NA
j_gene: TRBJ2-7
CDR3aa: CASSSRTGSHEQYF
CDR3nt: TGTGCCAGCAGCTCGCGGACAGGCTCCCACGAGCAGTACTTC

v_gene: TRBV4-1
d_gene: NA
abundance: NA
j_gene: TRBJ2-5
CDR3aa: CASSQGTARSETQYF
CDR3nt: TGCGCCAGCAGCCAAGGGACAGCCCGTAGCGAGACCCAGTACTTC

v_gene: TRBV28
d_gene: NA
abundance: NA
j_gene: TRBJ1-5
CDR3aa: CASSPLGGNQPQHF
CDR3nt: TGTGCCAGCAGTCCCCTGGGGGGCAATCAGCCCCAGCATTTT

v_gene: TRBV6-5
d_gene: TRBD2
abundance: NA
j_gene: TRBJ2-7
CDR3aa: CATRQRGGTYEQYF
CDR3nt: TGTGCCACACGCCAGCGGGGCGGGACCTACGAGCAGTACTTC

v_gene: TRBV7-9
d_gene: NA
abundance: NA
j_gene: TRBJ1-2
CDR3aa: CASSLHGPNYGYTF
CDR3nt: TGTGCCAGCAGCTTACATGGGCCTAACTATGGCTACACCTTC

v_gene: TRBV30
d_gene: TRBD2
abundance: NA
j_gene: TRBJ2-5
CDR3aa: CAWSVRGGGKTQYF
CDR3nt: TGTGCCTGGAGTGTACGGGGGGGTGGAAAGACCCAGTACTTC

v_gene: TRBV30
d_gene: TRBD2
abundance: NA
j_gene: TRBJ2-1
CDR3aa: CAWSVNGGREAAQQFF
CDR3nt: TGTGCCTGGAGTGTAAACGGGGGGCGGGAGGCGGCTCAGCAGTTCTTC

v_gene: TRBV5-4
d_gene: TRBD1
abundance: NA
j_gene: TRBJ1-2
CDR3aa: CASRPGQGNYGYTF
CDR3nt: TGTGCCAGCAGGCCAGGACAGGGGAACTATGGCTACACCTTC

v_gene: TRBV7-9
d_gene: NA
abundance: NA
j_gene: TRBJ2-1
CDR3aa: CASSLVDYNEQFF
CDR3nt: TGTGCCAGCAGCTTAGTCGACTACAATGAGCAGTTCTTC

v_gene: TRBV19
d_gene: NA
abundance: NA
j_gene: TRBJ2-1
CDR3aa: CASNLGVADEQFF
CDR3nt: TGTGCCAGCAACCTTGGAGTGGCAGATGAGCAGTTCTTC

v_gene: TRBV7-9
d_gene: NA
abundance: NA
j_gene: TRBJ2-5
CDR3aa: CASSSSGEEGPETQYF
CDR3nt: TGTGCCAGCAGTTCATCCGGGGAAGAGGGTCCGGAGACCCAGTACTTC

v_gene: TRBV7-9
d_gene: NA
abundance: NA
j_gene: TRBJ2-2
CDR3aa: CASNPPRGASASGELFF
CDR3nt: TGTGCCAGCAACCCCCCCCGGGGGGCTAGCGCATCCGGGGAGCTGTTTTTT

v_gene: TRBV30
d_gene: NA
abundance: NA
j_gene: TRBJ2-2
CDR3aa: CAWSLSKAGELFF
CDR3nt: TGTGCCTGGAGTCTTTCCAAGGCCGGGGAGCTGTTTTTT

v_gene: TRBV9
d_gene: NA
abundance: NA
j_gene: TRBJ2-2
CDR3aa: CASSAPSRGLPPNTGELFF
CDR3nt: TGTGCCAGCAGCGCCCCGTCACGAGGCTTACCTCCAAACACCGGGGAGCTGTTTTTT

v_gene: TRBV27
d_gene: NA
abundance: NA
j_gene: TRBJ2-5
CDR3aa: CASSFRAPGETQYF
CDR3nt: TGTGCCAGCAGTTTCAGAGCGCCAGGGGAGACCCAGTACTTC

v_gene: TRBV7-9
d_gene: NA
abundance: NA
j_gene: TRBJ1-1
CDR3aa: CASSVGSLNTEAFF
CDR3nt: TGTGCCAGCAGCGTGGGATCCTTAAACACTGAAGCTTTCTTT

v_gene: TRBV7-9
d_gene: TRBD1
abundance: once
j_gene: TRBJ2-2
CDR3aa: CASSLEWSQGATGELFF
CDR3nt: TGTGCCAGCAGCTTAGAATGGAGCCAGGGGGCGACCGGGGAGCTGTTTTTT

v_gene: TRBV7-9
d_gene: NA
abundance: NA
j_gene: TRBJ1-1
CDR3aa: CASSLVVLNTEAFF
CDR3nt: TGTGCCAGCAGCTTAGTGGTACTGAACACTGAAGCTTTCTTT

v_gene: TRBV5-1
d_gene: TRBD1
abundance: NA
j_gene: TRBJ2-1
CDR3aa: CASSSTGFNEQFF
CDR3nt: TGCGCCAGCAGCTCGACAGGGTTCAATGAGCAGTTCTTC

v_gene: TRBV7-3
d_gene: NA
abundance: NA
j_gene: TRBJ2-2
CDR3aa: CASSLMRKGRNTGELFF
CDR3nt: TGTGCCAGCAGCTTAATGCGGAAAGGGAGAAACACCGGGGAGCTGTTTTTT

v_gene: TRBV5-1
d_gene: NA
abundance: NA
j_gene: TRBJ1-3
CDR3aa: CASSPTGYGNTIYF
CDR3nt: TGCGCCAGCAGCCCGACAGGTTATGGAAACACCATATATTTT

v_gene: TRBV15
d_gene: NA
abundance: once
j_gene: TRBJ1-5
CDR3aa: CATSSHVDQPQHF
CDR3nt: TGTGCCACCAGCAGCCACGTGGATCAGCCCCAGCATTTT

v_gene: TRBV7-9
d_gene: NA
abundance: NA
j_gene: TRBJ1-2
CDR3aa: CASSLAPGVNYGYTF
CDR3nt: TGTGCCAGCAGCTTAGCGCCAGGGGTGAACTATGGCTACACCTTC

v_gene: TRBV28
d_gene: NA
abundance: NA
j_gene: TRBJ2-2
CDR3aa: CASSPEAGHPTGELFF
CDR3nt: TGTGCCAGCAGTCCTGAGGCGGGCCATCCCACCGGGGAGCTGTTTTTT

v_gene: TRBV11-2
d_gene: TRBD1
abundance: NA
j_gene: TRBJ2-1
CDR3aa: CASSPRQGGNEQFF
CDR3nt: TGTGCCAGCAGCCCTCGACAGGGGGGAAATGAGCAGTTCTTC

v_gene: TRBV7-9
d_gene: NA
abundance: NA
j_gene: TRBJ2-1
CDR3aa: CARTPGLNDNEQFF
CDR3nt: TGTGCCAGGACCCCGGGACTTAACGACAATGAGCAGTTCTTC

v_gene: TRBV16
d_gene: NA
abundance: NA
j_gene: TRBJ2-7
CDR3aa: CASSHPRGLGGEQYF
CDR3nt: TGTGCCAGCAGCCACCCTAGGGGGTTAGGTGGCGAGCAGTACTTC

v_gene: TRBV5-1
d_gene: NA
abundance: NA
j_gene: TRBJ2-3
CDR3aa: CASSLWRDYTDTQYF
CDR3nt: TGCGCCAGCAGCTTGTGGCGGGATTACACAGATACGCAGTATTTT

v_gene: TRBV28
d_gene: TRBD2
abundance: NA
j_gene: TRBJ2-1
CDR3aa: CASRGGIWLATANEQFF
CDR3nt: TGTGCCAGCAGGGGGGGGATTTGGCTAGCGACGGCCAATGAGCAGTTCTTC

v_gene: TRBV7-2
d_gene: NA
abundance: NA
j_gene: TRBJ1-1
CDR3aa: CASSLVGRPNTEAFF
CDR3nt: TGTGCCAGCAGCTTAGTGGGCAGGCCGAACACTGAAGCTTTCTTT